A selection of T cell receptor beta chains follows, all from one sample in a study of cytomegalovirus exposure and HLA in healthy donors. Only in-frame clones appear in the TCRdb table, and some are missing; sequencing was by immunoSEQ multiplex PCR. The profile shows around 100,000 clones, 70% of them singletons. What was sequenced was PBMCs. The receptor source for this set is a young man in good health and CMV-seropositive. CDR3s include the opening cysteine and the closing phenylalanine or tryptophan. A D gene is named only where the DNA matches it firmly. Size is omitted from some rows. Given values are once, few, many or a class for expanded clones.

j_call cdr3_length clone_size v_call d_call cdr3_nt cdr3_aa
TRBJ2-3 17 . TRBV27 TRBD2 TGTGCCAGCAGTTCCGAGGGACTAGCGGGGTTAGCAGATACGCAGTATTTT CASSSEGLAGLADTQYF
TRBJ2-2 16 . TRBV21-1 . TGTGCCAGCAGCCTCCCAGGGATCGCGAACACCGGGGAGCTGTTTTTT CASSLPGIANTGELFF
TRBJ1-2 14 . TRBV4-1 . TGCGCCAGCAGCCAAGCAACAGCAATCTATGGCTACACCTTC CASSQATAIYGYTF
TRBJ1-5 14 . TRBV6-1 TRBD1 TGTGCCAGCAGTTCGCAGGGGGGCAATCAGCCCCAGCATTTT CASSSQGGNQPQHF
TRBJ2-5 15 . TRBV19 . TGTGCCAGTAGTATAGCTTATTCCCGCGGGGAGACCCAGTACTTC CASSIAYSRGETQYF
TRBJ2-4 17 once TRBV2 TRBD1 TGTGCCAGCAGCGGGACAGGTTGGGAACTAGCCAAAAACATTCAGTACTTC CASSGTGWELAKNIQYF
TRBJ2-3 14 . TRBV30 . TGTGCCTGGGGACGTGACTATACGACAGATACGCAGTATTTT CAWGRDYTTDTQYF
TRBJ1-5 15 . TRBV6-4 . TGTGCCAGCAGCCCTAATCCGACAGGCCGTGGGGCCCAGCATTTT CASSPNPTGRGAQHF
TRBJ1-1 19 . TRBV9 TRBD1 TGTGCCAGCAGCGTAGCGGGGGTTGGGACAGGGGAGACGAACACTGAAGCTTTCTTT CASSVAGVGTGETNTEAFF
TRBJ1-5 14 . TRBV6-5 . TGTGCCAGCAGTTACGGGGGGGTCGGTCAGCCCCAGCATTTT CASSYGGVGQPQHF
TRBJ1-2 14 . TRBV12-5 . TGTGCTAGTGGTCCCAAATGGACATTTTATGGCTACACCTTC CASGPKWTFYGYTF